Presented here are 2 T cell receptor beta chains from one specimen sequenced in a study of cytomegalovirus exposure and HLA in healthy donors (dated 2017 in TCRdb). Libraries were constructed by the immunoSEQ multiplex PCR assay. This immuneACCESS table, as held by TCRdb, lists in-frame sequences with V and J called but not all clones. Of the missing ones, under half trace to an unresolved V gene in checked studies; the others have no known cause. Across this sample there are 170,000 or so clones, with roughly 84% seen only once. The top ten clonotypes cover 2.5% to 3% of the sample. Sequenced input: PBMCs. The receptors derive from a woman between 18 and 30 years old in good health and CMV-seropositive.

V is TRBV7-7 and J is TRBJ2-7; TRBD1 matches 8 bases. After removal of 5 bases from V and 5 bases from J, the junction contained 5 bases not matched to a gene. This CDR3 has 13 amino acids. In germline, CDR1 is SSHAT, CDR2 FNYEAQ (reference sequence). CDR3 bases: TGTGCCAGCAGCCCCCGGACAGGGAACGAGCAGTACTTC. Amino acids: CASSPRTGNEQYF.

The chain joins TRBV7-8 to TRBJ2-1, with 13 bases lining up with TRBD2. CDR1 and CDR2 (germline): SGHVS, FQNEAQ. The ends lost 1 base at V and 4 bases at J; junction bases unmatched: 1. The CDR3 is 16 residues long. CDR3 nucleotide sequence: TGTGCCAGCAGCTTAGAGGGACTAGCGGGATACAATGAGCAGTTCTTC. Amino acid sequence: CASSLEGLAGYNEQFF. The variable domain in full, with the rest retrieved from reference TRBV7-8 and TRBJ2-1, is GAGVSQSPRYKVAKRGQDVALRCDPISGHVSLFWYQQALGQGPEFLTYFQNEAQLDKSGLPSDRFFAERPEGSVSTLKIQRTQQEDSAVYLCASSLEGLAGYNEQFFGPGTRLTVL.